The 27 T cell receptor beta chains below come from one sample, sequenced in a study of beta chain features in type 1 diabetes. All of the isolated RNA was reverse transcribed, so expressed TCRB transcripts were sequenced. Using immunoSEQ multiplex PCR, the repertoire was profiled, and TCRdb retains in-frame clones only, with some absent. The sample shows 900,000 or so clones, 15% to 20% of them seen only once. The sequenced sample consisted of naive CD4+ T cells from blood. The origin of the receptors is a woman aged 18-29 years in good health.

The CDR3 DNA is TGTGCCAGCAGTTCCCAGGCAGGGTCGTTTGAGCAGTACTTC. It translates to CASSSQAGSFEQYF. The chain joins TRBV6-5 to TRBJ2-5; weak D call: TRBD1 (5 bases). The V gene's germline CDR1 is MNHEY and CDR2 SVGAGI. Trimming took off 4 bases at V and 11 bases at J, with 20 bases between the two ends. There are 14 residues in the CDR3.

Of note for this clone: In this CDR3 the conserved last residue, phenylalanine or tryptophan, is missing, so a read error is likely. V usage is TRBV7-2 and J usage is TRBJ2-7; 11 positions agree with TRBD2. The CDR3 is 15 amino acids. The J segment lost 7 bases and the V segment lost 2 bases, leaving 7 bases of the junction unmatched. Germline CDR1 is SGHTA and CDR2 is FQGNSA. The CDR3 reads CASSLIAGGLYEQYY. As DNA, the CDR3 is TGTGCCAGCAGCTTAATAGCGGGAGGGCTGTATGAGCAGTACTAC.

The CDR3 spells CASSFGHVQETQYF. The CDR3 region has the DNA TGTGCCAGCAGCTTCGGACATGTCCAAGAGACCCAGTACTTC. The V call is TRBV7-9, the J call TRBJ2-5; TRBD1 is a possible D gene (5 bases). CDR3 size: 14 residues. V was shortened by 3 bases and J by 1 base, with 9 bases between the two germline ends. The germline gives CDR1 SEHNR, CDR2 FQNEAQ (reference sequence).

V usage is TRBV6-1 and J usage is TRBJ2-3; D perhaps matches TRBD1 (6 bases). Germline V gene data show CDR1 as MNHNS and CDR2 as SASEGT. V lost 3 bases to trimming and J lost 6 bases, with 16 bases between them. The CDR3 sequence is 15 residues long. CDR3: CASSEIGQRGDTQYF. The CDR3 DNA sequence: TGTGCCAGCAGTGAGATTGGACAGCGAGGGGATACGCAGTATTTT.

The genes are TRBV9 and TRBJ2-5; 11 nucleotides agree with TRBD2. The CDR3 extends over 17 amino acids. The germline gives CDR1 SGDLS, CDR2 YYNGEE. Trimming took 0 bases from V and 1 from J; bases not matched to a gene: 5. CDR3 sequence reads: CASSVAGTSGPQETQYF. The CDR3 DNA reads TGTGCCAGCAGCGTAGCCGGGACTAGCGGTCCCCAAGAGACCCAGTACTTC.

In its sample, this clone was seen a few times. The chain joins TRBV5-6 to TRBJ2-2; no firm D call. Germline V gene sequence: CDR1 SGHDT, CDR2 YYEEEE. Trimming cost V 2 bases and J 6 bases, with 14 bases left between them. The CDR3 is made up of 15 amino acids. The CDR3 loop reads CASSFNLVGSGELFF. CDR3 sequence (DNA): TGTGCCAGCAGCTTTAATCTAGTGGGTTCCGGGGAGCTGTTTTTT.

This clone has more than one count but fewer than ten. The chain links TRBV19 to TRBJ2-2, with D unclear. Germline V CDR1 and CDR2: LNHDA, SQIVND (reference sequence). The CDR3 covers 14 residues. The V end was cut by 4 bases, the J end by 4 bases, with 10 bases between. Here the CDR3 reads CASSTPGLTGELFF. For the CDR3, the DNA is TGTGCCAGTAGTACACCCGGGCTCACCGGGGAGCTGTTTTTT.

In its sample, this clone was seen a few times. The CDR3 region is CASSPRTASEQYF. CDR3 nucleotide sequence: TGTGCCAGCAGTCCGCGGACGGCCTCCGAGCAGTACTTC. The chain links TRBV6-5 to TRBJ2-7; D call uncertain. CDR1 and CDR2 from the germline V gene are MNHEY and SVGAGI. The length of the CDR3 is 13 residues. V was pared by 5 bases and J by 6 bases, with 14 bases between.

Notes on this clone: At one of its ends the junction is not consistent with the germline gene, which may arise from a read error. CDR3 coding DNA: TGTGCCATCAGTGTTGGGACTAGCGGAGTACCGAACACCGGGGAGCTGTTTTTT. The encoded protein is CAISVGTSGVPNTGELFF. The chain employs TRBV6-1 and TRBJ2-2; TRBD2 agrees at 11 bases. Germline V CDR1 and CDR2: MNHNS, SASEGT. This CDR3 spans 18 amino acids.

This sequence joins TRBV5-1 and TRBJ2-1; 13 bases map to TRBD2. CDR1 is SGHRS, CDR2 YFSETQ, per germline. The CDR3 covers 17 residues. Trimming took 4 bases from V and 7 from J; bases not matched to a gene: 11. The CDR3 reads CASSQNPRTSGGNEQFF. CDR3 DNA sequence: TGCGCCAGCAGCCAGAATCCTAGGACTAGCGGGGGAAATGAGCAGTTCTTC. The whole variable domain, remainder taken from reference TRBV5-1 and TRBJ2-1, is KAGVTQTPRYLIKTRGQQVTLSCSPISGHRSVSWYQQTPGQGLQFLFEYFSETQRNKGNFPGRFSGRQFSNSRSEMNVSTLELGDSALYLCASSQNPRTSGGNEQFFGPGTRLTVL.

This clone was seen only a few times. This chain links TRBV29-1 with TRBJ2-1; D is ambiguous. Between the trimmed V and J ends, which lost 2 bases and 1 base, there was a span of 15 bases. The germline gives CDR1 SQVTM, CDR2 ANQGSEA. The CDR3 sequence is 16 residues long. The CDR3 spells CSVESGVAASYNEQFF. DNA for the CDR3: TGCAGCGTTGAATCGGGTGTGGCAGCATCCTACAATGAGCAGTTCTTC.

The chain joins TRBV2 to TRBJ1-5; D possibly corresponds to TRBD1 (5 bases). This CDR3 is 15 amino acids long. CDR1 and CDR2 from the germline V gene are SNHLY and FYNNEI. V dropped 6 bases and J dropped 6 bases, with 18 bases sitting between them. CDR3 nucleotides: TGTGCCAGCAGGAACGTACAGCTAGGGACTCAGCCCCAGCATTTT. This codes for CASRNVQLGTQPQHF.

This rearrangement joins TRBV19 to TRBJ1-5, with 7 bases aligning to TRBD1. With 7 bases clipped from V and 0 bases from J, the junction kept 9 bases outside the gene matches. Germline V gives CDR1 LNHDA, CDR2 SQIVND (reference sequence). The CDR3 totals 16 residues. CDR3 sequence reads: CASTVGTVYSNQPQHF. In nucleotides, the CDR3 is TGTGCCAGTACCGTCGGGACAGTCTATAGCAATCAGCCCCAGCATTTT.

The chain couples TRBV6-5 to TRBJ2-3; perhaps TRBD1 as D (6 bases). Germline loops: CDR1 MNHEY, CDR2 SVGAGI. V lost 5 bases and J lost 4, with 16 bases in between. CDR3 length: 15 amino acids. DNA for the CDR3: TGTGCCAGCAGTATGCAGGGGTATCGGTCAGATACGCAGTATTTT. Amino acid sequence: CASSMQGYRSDTQYF.

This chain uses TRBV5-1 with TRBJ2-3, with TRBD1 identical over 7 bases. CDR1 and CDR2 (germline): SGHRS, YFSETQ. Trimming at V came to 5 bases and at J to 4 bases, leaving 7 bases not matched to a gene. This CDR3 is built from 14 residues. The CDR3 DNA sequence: TGCGCCAGCAGACAGGACAGGCCGTCAGATACGCAGTATTTT. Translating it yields CASRQDRPSDTQYF.

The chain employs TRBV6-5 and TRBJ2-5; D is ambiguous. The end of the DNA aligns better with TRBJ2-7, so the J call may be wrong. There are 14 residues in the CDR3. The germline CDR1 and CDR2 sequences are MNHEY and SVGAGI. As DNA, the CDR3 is TGTGCCAGCAGTTACTCGAGATCCAGGTACGAGCAGTACTTC. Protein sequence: CASSYSRSRYEQYF.

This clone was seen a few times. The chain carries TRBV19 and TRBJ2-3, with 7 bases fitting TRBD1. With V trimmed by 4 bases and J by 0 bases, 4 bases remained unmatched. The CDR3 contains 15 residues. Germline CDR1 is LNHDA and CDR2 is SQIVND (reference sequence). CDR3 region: CASSKTGLSTDTQYF. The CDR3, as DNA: TGTGCCAGTAGTAAGACAGGGCTTAGCACAGATACGCAGTATTTT.

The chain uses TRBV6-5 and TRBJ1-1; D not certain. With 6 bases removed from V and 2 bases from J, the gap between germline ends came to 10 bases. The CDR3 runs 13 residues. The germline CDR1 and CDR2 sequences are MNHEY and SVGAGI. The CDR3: CASSKDGNTEAFF. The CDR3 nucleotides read TGTGCCAGCAGCAAGGACGGCAACACTGAAGCTTTCTTT.

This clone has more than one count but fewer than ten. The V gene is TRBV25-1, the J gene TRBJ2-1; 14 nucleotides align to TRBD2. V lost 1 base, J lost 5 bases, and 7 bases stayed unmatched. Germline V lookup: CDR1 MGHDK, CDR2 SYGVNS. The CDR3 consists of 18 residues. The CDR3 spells CASSEFTGLAGGNNEQFF. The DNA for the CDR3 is TGTGCCAGCAGTGAATTTACTGGACTAGCGGGGGGCAACAATGAGCAGTTCTTC.

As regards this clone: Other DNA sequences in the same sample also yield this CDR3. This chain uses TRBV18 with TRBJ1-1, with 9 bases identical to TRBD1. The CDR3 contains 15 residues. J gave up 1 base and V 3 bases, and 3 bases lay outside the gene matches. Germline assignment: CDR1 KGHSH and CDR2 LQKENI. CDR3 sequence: CASSPRQGGNTEAFF. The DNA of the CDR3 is TGTGCCAGCTCACCCCGACAGGGGGGGAACACTGAAGCTTTCTTT.

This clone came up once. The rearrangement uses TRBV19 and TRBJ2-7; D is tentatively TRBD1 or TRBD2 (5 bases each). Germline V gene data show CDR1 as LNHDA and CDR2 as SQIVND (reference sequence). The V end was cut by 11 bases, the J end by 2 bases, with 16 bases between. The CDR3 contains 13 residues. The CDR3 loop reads CAAARDLTYEQYF. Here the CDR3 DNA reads TGTGCCGCAGCCCGGGACCTTACCTACGAGCAGTACTTC.

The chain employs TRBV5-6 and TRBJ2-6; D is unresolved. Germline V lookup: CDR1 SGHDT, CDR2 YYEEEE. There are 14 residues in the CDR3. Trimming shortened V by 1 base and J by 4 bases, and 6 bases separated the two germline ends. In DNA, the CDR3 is TGTGCCAGCAGCTTGAACCCCGGGGCCAACGTCCTGACTTTC. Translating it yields CASSLNPGANVLTF.

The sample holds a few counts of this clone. The CDR3 region has the DNA TGTGCCAGCTGGACTAGCGGGAGAAGCGAGCAGTTCTTC. Protein sequence: CASWTSGRSEQFF. The chain uses TRBV5-4 and TRBJ2-1; 13 nucleotides agree with TRBD2. This CDR3 is 13 amino acids long. The V and J ends lost 7 bases and 10 bases, in that order; junction bases with no gene match: 5. Germline CDR1 reads SGHNT; CDR2 reads YYREEE (reference sequence).

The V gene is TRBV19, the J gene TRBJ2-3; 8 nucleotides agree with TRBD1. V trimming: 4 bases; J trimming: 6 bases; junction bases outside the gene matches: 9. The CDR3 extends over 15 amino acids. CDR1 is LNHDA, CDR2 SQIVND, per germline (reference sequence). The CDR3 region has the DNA TGTGCCAGTAGTACCAGGGGGCCTACCGCGGATACGCAGTATTTT. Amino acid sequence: CASSTRGPTADTQYF.

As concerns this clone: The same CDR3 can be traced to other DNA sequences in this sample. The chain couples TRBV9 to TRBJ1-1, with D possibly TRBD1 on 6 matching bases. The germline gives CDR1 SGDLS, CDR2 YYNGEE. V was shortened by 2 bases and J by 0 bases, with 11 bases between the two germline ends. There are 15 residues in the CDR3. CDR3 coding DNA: TGTGCCAGCAGCGTTGGAGACAGGCTGAACACTGAAGCTTTCTTT. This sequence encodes CASSVGDRLNTEAFF. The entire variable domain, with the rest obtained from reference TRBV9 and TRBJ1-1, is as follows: DSGVTQTPKHLITATGQRVTLRCSPRSGDLSVYWYQQSLDQGLQFLIQYYNGEERAKGNILERFSAQQFPDLHSELNLSSLELGDSALYFCASSVGDRLNTEAFFGQGTRLTVV.

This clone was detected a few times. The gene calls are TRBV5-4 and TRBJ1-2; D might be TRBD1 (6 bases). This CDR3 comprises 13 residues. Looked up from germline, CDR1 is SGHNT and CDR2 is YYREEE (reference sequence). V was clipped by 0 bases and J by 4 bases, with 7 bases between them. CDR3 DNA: TGTGCCAGCAGCTTGGGAGGGGGCTATGGCTACACCTTC. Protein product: CASSLGGGYGYTF.

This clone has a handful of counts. CDR3 protein: CASSERQANTGELFF. CDR3 coding DNA: TGTGCCAGCAGTGAACGACAGGCGAACACCGGGGAGCTGTTTTTT. This rearrangement joins TRBV6-1 to TRBJ2-2, with D possibly matching TRBD1 (6 bases). CDR1 MNHNS and CDR2 SASEGT come from the germline V gene. The germline V and J ends were trimmed by 2 bases and 0 bases, with 7 bases remaining between them. The CDR3 runs 15 residues.